Listed below are T cell receptor beta chains from one sample, sequenced in a study of blood T cell repertoires in COVID-19. The data were produced by immunoSEQ multiplex PCR, yet TCRdb's version contains in-frame clones alone and is incomplete. The sample yields fewer than 500,000 clones, approximately 90% seen once. Sequencing was performed on peripheral blood. The receptors stem from a woman younger than 45 with active or convalescent COVID-19. The CDR3 runs from the conserved cysteine through the conserved F or W.

>TRBV7-9
CASSLEAGGRGYTF
>TRBV10-1
CASSERPPGSKETQYF
>TRBV6-1
CASSESAGGYNEKLFF
>TRBV7-6
CASSLAAGANTEAFF
>TRBV30
CAWSPGYGYTF
>TRBV12-1
CASSSYDSNYYGYTF
>TRBV19
CASSSTGGSGANVLTF
>TRBV3-1/TRBV3-2
CASSQGWDEREETQYF
>TRBV3-1/TRBV3-2
CASSPAGVNTEAFF
>TRBV4-1
CASSHTSGTNEKLFF
>TRBV6-4
CASSPQSNTEAFF
>TRBV6-5
CASSSSRGGRPYEQYF
>TRBV5-1
CASSLGQGNLTEAFF
>TRBV7-9
CASSYGTEIYGYTF
>TRBV5-6
CASSLDGGQGAVWNGYTF
>TRBV11-3
CASSPTGGTEAFF
>TRBV5-4
CASSLAGDNYGYTF
>TRBV29-1
CSVAGGTTDTQYF
>TRBV9
CASSVHKGTNLPTTNISSYNEQFF
>TRBV4-1
CASSLVPSLREFNEQYF
>TRBV6-1
CASSDMDRTGYTF
>TRBV19
CASSINLDVAKNIQYF
>TRBV5-5
CASSLSSGEYNEQFF
>TRBV28
CASSSPWTGEETQYF
>TRBV30
CAWADRVNTEAFF
>TRBV5-6
CASSAGYSGNTIYF
>TRBV5-1
CASSLEGYGYTF
>TRBV6-5
CASSYIGHPSTDTQYF
>TRBV2
CASNIAGGHNEQFF
>TRBV9
CASSVVPQGANTEAFF
>TRBV5-1
CASRTGLADSTDTQYF
>TRBV5-1
CASSPAGTGGPDDYGYTF
>TRBV4-1
CASSQVGTGVLRETQYF
>TRBV2
CASSESYQARYF
>TRBV6-5
CASRTPAGGKNIQYF
>TRBV14
CASSHTTGELFF
>TRBV29-1
CSSGTSYNEQFF
>TRBV6-5
CASSRTRTNEKLFF
>TRBV19
CASSEGGALNTEAFF
>TRBV3-1/TRBV3-2
CASSQGALGQFF